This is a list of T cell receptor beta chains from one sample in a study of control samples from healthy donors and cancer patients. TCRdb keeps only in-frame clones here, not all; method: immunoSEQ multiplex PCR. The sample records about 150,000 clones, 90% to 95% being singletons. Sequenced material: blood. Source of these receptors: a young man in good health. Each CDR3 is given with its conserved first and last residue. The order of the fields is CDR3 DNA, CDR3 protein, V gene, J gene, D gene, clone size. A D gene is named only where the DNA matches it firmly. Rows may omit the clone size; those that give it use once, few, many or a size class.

TGTGCCAGCAGTTACTCGACAGGGTCCCAGGGAGAGCAGTACTTC	CASSYSTGSQGEQYF	TRBV6-6	TRBJ2-7	TRBD1	once
TGTGCCATCAGTGAGTGGGGCTCCCGTCCCTCTGGGGCCAACGTCCTGACTTTC	CAISEWGSRPSGANVLTF	TRBV10-3	TRBJ2-6	NA	NA
TGTGCCAGCAGCTTAGGTCAGCGCCGCACAGATACGCAGTATTTT	CASSLGQRRTDTQYF	TRBV7-6	TRBJ2-3	NA	NA
TGTGCCAGCAGCCCCCACTCTACCTGGACAGGGGGAATCTACAATGAGCAGTTCTTC	CASSPHSTWTGGIYNEQFF	TRBV11-3	TRBJ2-1	TRBD1	NA
TGTGCCAGTAGTATAGCCGCCAGCACAGATACGCAGTATTTT	CASSIAASTDTQYF	TRBV19	TRBJ2-3	NA	NA
TGTGCCAGCAGTCCCAGACTAGCGGCCGAGTGGAACACAGATACGCAGTATTTT	CASSPRLAAEWNTDTQYF	TRBV28	TRBJ2-3	TRBD2	NA
TGCAGCGTACCACAGGGGGTATCCTACAATGAGCAGTTCTTC	CSVPQGVSYNEQFF	TRBV29-1	TRBJ2-1	TRBD1	once
TGTGCCAGCGGCACTTACAATCGGGGCGGGGAGCTGTTTTTT	CASGTYNRGGELFF	TRBV3-1/TRBV3-2	TRBJ2-2	NA	NA
TGCGCCAGCAGCCAATTAGACAGGGGAAACACCATATATTTT	CASSQLDRGNTIYF	TRBV4-1	TRBJ1-3	NA	once
TGTGCCAGCAGCGCAACCCCCGAGCCCACAGATACGCAGTATTTT	CASSATPEPTDTQYF	TRBV9	TRBJ2-3	NA	NA
TGTGCCATCAGTGTTAAGGACAGTTCCACCGGGGAGCTGTTTTTT	CAISVKDSSTGELFF	TRBV10-3	TRBJ2-2	NA	NA
TGTGCCAGCAGTTACGGAAACGGGGTAAATGAGCAGTTCTTC	CASSYGNGVNEQFF	TRBV6-5	TRBJ2-1	NA	NA
TGTGCCAGCAGCTCCCCGACTAGCGGCAGAAGAACCGGGGAGCTGTTTTTT	CASSSPTSGRRTGELFF	TRBV7-2	TRBJ2-2	TRBD2	NA
TGTGCCAGCAGCCAGGGGTTGGGGGGCGCCGGGGAGCTGTTTTTT	CASSQGLGGAGELFF	TRBV3-1/TRBV3-2	TRBJ2-2	NA	NA
TGTGCCAGCAGTGACAGGGAAGGGGAAAAACTGTTTTTT	CASSDREGEKLFF	TRBV6-1	TRBJ1-4	NA	NA
TGTGCCTGGTCGGACTTCCGCCTCTCCTACGAGCAGTACTTC	CAWSDFRLSYEQYF	TRBV30	TRBJ2-7	NA	NA
TGTGCCAGCAGTTCAACCCCAGAGGCCAAAAACATTCAGTACTTC	CASSSTPEAKNIQYF	TRBV28	TRBJ2-4	NA	NA
TGCAGTGCTAGTGCGAATGAGCAGTTCTTC	CSASANEQFF	TRBV20-1	TRBJ2-1	NA	NA